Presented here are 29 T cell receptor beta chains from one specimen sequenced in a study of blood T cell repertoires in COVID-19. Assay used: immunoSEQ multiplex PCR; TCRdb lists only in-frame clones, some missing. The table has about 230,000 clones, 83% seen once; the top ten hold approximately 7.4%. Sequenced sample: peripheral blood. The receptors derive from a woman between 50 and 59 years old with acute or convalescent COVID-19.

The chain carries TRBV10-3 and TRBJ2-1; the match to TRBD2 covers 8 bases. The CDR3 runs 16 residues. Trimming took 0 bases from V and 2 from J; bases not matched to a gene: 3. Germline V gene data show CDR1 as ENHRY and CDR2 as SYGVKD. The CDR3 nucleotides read TGTGCCATCAGTGAGTCGGATAGCGGGACCTACAATGAGCAGTTCTTC. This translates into CAISESDSGTYNEQFF.

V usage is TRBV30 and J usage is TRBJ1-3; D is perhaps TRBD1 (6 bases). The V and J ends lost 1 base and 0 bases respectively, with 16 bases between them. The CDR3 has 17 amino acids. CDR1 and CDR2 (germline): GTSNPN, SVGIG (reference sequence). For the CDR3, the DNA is TGTGCCTGGAGTGGGACGTTGGGGGGGCCCTCTGGAAACACCATATATTTT. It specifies CAWSGTLGGPSGNTIYF.

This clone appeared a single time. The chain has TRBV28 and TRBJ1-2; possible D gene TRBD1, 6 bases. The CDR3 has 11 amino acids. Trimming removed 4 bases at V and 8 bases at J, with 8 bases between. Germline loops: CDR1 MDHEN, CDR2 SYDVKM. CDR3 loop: CASSSDRGYTF. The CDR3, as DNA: TGTGCCAGCAGTTCCGACAGGGGCTACACCTTC.

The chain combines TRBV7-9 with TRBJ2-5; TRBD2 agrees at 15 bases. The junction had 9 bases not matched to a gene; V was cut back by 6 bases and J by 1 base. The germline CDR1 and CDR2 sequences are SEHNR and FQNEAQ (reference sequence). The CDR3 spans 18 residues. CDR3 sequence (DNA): TGTGCCAGCAGTACAGGGACTAGCGGGGGGCTTGTCCAAGAGACCCAGTACTTC. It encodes CASSTGTSGGLVQETQYF.

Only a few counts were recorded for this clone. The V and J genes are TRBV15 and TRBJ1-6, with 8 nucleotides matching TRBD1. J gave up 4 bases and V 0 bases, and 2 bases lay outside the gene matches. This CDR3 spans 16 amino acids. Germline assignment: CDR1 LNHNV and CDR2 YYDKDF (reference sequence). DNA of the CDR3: TGTGCCACCAGCAGAGATTGGACAGGGTATAATTCACCCCTCCACTTT. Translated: CATSRDWTGYNSPLHF. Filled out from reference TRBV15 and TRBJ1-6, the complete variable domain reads DAMVIQNPRYQVTQFGKPVTLSCSQTLNHNVMYWYQQKSSQAPKLLFHYYDKDFNNEADTPDNFQSRRPNTSFCFLDIRSPGLGDTAMYLCATSRDWTGYNSPLHFGNGTRLTVT.

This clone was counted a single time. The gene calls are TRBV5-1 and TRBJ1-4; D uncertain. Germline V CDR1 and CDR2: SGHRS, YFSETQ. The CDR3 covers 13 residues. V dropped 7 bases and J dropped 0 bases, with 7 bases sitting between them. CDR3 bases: TGCGCCAGCGGCGGCGCAACTAATGAAAAACTGTTTTTT. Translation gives CASGGATNEKLFF.

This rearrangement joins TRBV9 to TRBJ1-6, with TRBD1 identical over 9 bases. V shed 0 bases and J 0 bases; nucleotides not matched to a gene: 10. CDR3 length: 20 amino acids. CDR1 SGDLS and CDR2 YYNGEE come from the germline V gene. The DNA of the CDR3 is TGTGCCAGCAGCGTAGCACCGGGACAGGGTGTTAGCTCCTATAATTCACCCCTCCACTTT. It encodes CASSVAPGQGVSSYNSPLHF.

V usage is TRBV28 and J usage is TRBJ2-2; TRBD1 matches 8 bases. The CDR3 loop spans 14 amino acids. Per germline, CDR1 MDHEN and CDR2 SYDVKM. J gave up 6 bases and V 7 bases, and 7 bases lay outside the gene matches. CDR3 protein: CASISQGASGELFF. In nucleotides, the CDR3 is TGTGCCAGCATTAGCCAGGGGGCCTCCGGGGAGCTGTTTTTT. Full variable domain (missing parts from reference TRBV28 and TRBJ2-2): DVKVTQSSRYLVKRTGEKVFLECVQDMDHENMFWYRQDPGLGLRLIYFSYDVKMKEKGDIPEGYSVSREKKERFSLILESASTNQTSMYLCASISQGASGELFFGEGSRLTVL.

CDR3 DNA sequence: TGTGCCACCAGTCTGAGGGGGCGCGAGGATACGCAGTATTTT. Amino acids: CATSLRGREDTQYF. The rearrangement links TRBV24-1 to TRBJ2-3; TRBD1 agrees at 7 bases. This CDR3 is built from 14 residues. Germline CDR1 and CDR2: KGHDR and SFDVKD. V dropped 6 bases and J dropped 6; count of bases not matched to a gene: 8.

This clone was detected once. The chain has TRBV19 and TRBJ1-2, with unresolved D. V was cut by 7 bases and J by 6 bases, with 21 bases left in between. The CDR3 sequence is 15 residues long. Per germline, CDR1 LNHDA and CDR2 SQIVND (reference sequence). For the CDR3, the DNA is TGTGCCAGTAATCATCCAGCGGGGTTAGGCGATGGCTACACCTTC. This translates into CASNHPAGLGDGYTF.

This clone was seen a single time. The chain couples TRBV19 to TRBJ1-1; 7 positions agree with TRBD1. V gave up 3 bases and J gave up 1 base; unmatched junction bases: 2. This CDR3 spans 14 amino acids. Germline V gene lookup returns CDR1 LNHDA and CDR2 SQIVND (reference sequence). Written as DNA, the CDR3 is TGTGCCAGTAGTATTCACAGGGGGAACACTGAAGCTTTCTTT. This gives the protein CASSIHRGNTEAFF.

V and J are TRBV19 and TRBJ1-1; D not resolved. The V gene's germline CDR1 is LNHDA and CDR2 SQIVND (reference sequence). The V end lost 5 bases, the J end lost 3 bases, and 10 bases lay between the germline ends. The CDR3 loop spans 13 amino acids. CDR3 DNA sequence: TGTGCCAGTAGTCTGAGTGTCGACACTGAAGCTTTCTTT. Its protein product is CASSLSVDTEAFF.

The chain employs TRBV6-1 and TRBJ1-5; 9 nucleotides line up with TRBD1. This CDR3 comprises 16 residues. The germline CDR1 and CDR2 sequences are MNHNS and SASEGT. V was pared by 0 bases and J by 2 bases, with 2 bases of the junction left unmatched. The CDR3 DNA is TGTGCCAGCAGTGAAGCGGGACAGGGAGGCAATCAGCCCCAGCATTTT. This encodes CASSEAGQGGNQPQHF.

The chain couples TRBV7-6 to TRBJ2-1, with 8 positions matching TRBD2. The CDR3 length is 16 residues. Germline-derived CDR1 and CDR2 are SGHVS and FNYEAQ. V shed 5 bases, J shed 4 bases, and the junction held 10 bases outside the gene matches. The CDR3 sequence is CASSPGSGGGYNEQFF. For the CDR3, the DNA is TGTGCCAGCAGCCCCGGCTCTGGCGGGGGGTACAATGAGCAGTTCTTC.

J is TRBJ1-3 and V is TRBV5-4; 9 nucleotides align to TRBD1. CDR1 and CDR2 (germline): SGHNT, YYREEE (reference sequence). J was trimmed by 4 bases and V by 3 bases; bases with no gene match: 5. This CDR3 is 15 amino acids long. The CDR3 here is CASSSGQGTGNTIYF. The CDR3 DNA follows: TGTGCCAGCAGCTCGGGACAGGGAACAGGAAACACCATATATTTT.

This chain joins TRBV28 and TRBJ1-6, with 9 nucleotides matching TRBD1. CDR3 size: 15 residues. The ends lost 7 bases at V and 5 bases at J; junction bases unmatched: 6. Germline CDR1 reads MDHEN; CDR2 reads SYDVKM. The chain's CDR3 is CASNPGQGDNSPLHF. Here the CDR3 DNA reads TGTGCCAGCAACCCGGGACAGGGTGATAATTCACCCCTCCACTTT. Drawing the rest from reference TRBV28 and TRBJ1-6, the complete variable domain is DVKVTQSSRYLVKRTGEKVFLECVQDMDHENMFWYRQDPGLGLRLIYFSYDVKMKEKGDIPEGYSVSREKKERFSLILESASTNQTSMYLCASNPGQGDNSPLHFGNGTRLTVT.

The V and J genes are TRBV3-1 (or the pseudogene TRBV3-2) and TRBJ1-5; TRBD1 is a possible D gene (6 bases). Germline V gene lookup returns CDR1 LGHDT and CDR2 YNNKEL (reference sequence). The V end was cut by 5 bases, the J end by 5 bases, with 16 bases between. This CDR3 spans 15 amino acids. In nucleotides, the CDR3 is TGTGCCAGCAGCAAACAGGGAAGGGGAGATCAGCCCCAGCATTTT. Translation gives CASSKQGRGDQPQHF.

The CDR3 bases are TGTGCCAGCAGTTACGCCCGGGGAGGGCAGGGGGAGACCCAGTACTTC. It codes for CASSYARGGQGETQYF. V and J are TRBV6-5 and TRBJ2-5; D perhaps matches TRBD2 (7 bases). CDR1 is MNHEY, CDR2 SVGAGI, per germline. The CDR3 extends over 16 amino acids. V shed 2 bases and J shed 5 bases, with 18 bases lying between them.

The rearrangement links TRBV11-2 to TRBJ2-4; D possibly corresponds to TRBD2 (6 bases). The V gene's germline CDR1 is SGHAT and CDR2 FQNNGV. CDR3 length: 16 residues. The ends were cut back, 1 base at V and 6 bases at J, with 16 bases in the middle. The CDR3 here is CASSLGIGSSVNIQYF. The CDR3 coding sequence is TGTGCCAGCAGCTTAGGAATCGGGAGTTCTGTAAACATTCAGTACTTC.

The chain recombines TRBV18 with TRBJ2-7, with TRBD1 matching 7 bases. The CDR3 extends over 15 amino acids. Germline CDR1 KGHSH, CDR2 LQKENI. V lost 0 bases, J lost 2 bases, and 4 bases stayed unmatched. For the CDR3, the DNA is TGTGCCAGCTCACCACCTGACAGGGCTGCCTACGAGCAGTACTTC. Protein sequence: CASSPPDRAAYEQYF.

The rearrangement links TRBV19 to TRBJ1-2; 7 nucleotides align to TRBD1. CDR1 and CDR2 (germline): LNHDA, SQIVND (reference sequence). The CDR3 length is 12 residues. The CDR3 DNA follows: TGTGCAATCAAAGGGGACAGCTATGGCTACACCTTC. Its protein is CAIKGDSYGYTF.

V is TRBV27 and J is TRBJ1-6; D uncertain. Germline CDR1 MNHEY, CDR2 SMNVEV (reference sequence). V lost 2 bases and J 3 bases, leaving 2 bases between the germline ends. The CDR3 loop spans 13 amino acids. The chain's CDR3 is CASSLLYNSPLHF. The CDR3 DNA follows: TGTGCCAGCAGTTTACTCTATAATTCACCCCTCCACTTT.

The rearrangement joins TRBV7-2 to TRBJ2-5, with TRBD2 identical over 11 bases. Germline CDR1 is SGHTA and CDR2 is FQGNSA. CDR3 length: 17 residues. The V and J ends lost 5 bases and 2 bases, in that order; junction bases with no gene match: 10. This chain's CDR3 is CASSLSGGAVRQETQYF. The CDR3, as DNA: TGTGCCAGCAGCCTTAGCGGGGGGGCAGTCAGGCAAGAGACCCAGTACTTC. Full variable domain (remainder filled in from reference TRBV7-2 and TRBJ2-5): GAGVSQSPSNKVTEKGKDVELRCDPISGHTALYWYRQSLGQGLEFLIYFQGNSAPDKSGLPSDRFSAERTGGSVSTLTIQRTQQEDSAVYLCASSLSGGAVRQETQYFGPGTRLLVL.

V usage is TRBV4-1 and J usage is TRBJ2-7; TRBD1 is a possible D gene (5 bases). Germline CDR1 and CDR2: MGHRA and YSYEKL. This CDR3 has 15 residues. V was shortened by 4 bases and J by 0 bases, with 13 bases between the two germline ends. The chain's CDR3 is CASSPWGGSSYEQYF. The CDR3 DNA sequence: TGCGCCAGCAGCCCCTGGGGCGGAAGCTCCTACGAGCAGTACTTC.

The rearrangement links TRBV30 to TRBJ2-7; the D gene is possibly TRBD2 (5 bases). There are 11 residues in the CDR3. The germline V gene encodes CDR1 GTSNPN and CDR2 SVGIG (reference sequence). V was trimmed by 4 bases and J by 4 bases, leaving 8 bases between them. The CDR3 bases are TGTGCCTGGATGGGCGGGTACGAGCAGTACTTC. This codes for CAWMGGYEQYF.

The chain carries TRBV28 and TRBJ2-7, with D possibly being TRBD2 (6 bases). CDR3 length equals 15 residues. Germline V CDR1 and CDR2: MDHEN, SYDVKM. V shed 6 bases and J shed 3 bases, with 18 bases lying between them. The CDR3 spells CASSTPRGGRYEQYF. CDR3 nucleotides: TGTGCCAGCAGCACCCCCCGGGGAGGACGCTACGAGCAGTACTTC.

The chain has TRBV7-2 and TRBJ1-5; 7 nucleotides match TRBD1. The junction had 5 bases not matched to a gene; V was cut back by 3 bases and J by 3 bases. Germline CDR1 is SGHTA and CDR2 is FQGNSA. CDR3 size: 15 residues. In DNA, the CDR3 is TGTGCCAGCAGCTTCAGAGGGGGCCTCAATCAGCCCCAGCATTTT. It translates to CASSFRGGLNQPQHF.

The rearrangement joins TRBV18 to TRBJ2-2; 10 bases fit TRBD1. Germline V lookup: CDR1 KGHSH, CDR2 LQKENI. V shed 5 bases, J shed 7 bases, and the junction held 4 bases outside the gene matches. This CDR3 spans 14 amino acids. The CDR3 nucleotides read TGTGCCAGCTCAGTGACAGGGGGCGACGGGGAGCTGTTTTTT. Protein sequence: CASSVTGGDGELFF.

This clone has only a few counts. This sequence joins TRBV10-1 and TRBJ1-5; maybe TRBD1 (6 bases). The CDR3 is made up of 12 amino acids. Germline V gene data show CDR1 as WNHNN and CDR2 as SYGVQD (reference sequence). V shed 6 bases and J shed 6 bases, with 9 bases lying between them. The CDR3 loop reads CASSTGFQPQHF. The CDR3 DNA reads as TGCGCCAGCAGCACAGGGTTTCAGCCCCAGCATTTT.